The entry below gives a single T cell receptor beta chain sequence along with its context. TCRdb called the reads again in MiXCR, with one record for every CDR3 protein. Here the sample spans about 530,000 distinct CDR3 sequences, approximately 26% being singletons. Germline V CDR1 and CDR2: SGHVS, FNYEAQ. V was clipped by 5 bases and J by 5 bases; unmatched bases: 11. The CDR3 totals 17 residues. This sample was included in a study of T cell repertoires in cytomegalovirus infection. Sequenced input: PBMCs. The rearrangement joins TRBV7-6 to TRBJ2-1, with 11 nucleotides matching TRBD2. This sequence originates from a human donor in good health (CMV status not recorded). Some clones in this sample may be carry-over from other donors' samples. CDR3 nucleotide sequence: TGTGCCAGCAGCCCAAGGTCCGGGACTAGCGGAAACAATGAGCAGTTCTTC. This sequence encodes CASSPRSGTSGNNEQFF.